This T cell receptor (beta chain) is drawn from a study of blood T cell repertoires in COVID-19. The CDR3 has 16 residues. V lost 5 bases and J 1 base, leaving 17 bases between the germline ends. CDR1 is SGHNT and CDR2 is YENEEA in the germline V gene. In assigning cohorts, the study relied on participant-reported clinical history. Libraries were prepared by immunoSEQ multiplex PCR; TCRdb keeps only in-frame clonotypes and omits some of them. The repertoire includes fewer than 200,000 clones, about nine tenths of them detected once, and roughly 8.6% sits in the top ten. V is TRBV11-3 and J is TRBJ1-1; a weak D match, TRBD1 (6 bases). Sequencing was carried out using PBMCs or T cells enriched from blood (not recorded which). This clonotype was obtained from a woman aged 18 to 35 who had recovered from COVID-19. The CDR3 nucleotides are TGTGCCAGCAGCCCTCTAAGGGGAGGGGGGAACACTGAAGCTTTCTTT. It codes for CASSPLRGGGNTEAFF.